These 5 T cell receptor beta chains were all obtained from the same sample, sequenced in a study of memory CD4+ T cells and cytomegalovirus serostatus. Sequencing was performed with immunoSEQ multiplex PCR; in TCRdb, only in-frame clones are kept and a portion is missing. The repertoire holds tens of thousands of clones, 75% to 85% seen once, with about 1.1% in the top ten. The sort gate was single viable CD3+CD4+CD8-CD45RO+ cells for memory CD4+ T cells. The source material was memory CD4+ T cells from blood. The receptors shown here come from an adult in good health and CMV-seronegative.

The CDR3 bases are TGTGCCAGCACCTCGGGGGGCACTAACTATGGCTACACCTTC. Encoded protein: CASTSGGTNYGYTF. The chain carries TRBV6-5 and TRBJ1-2; a weak D match, TRBD1 (6 bases). The length of the CDR3 is 14 residues. Germline V gene sequence: CDR1 MNHEY, CDR2 SVGAGI. Trimming removed 7 bases from V and 0 bases from J, with 12 bases in between.

This clone occurred a few times. The chain recombines TRBV6-1 with TRBJ1-5; D remains ambiguous. The CDR3 spans 15 residues. CDR1 and CDR2 (germline): MNHNS, SASEGT. Trimming removed 8 bases at V and 0 bases at J, with 14 bases between. The CDR3 DNA reads as TGTGCCAGCCGACCCCCTGGGGATAGCAATCAGCCCCAGCATTTT. Encoded protein: CASRPPGDSNQPQHF.

This rearrangement joins TRBV19 to TRBJ1-2; D is perhaps TRBD1 (5 bases). The CDR3 contains 15 residues. Germline assignment: CDR1 LNHDA and CDR2 SQIVND (reference sequence). V was clipped by 10 bases and J by 7 bases, with 25 bases between them. The CDR3 region has the DNA TGTGCCACCCAGGGTAGGCAGGGTGGTTTCGCTGGCTACACCTTC. Translated: CATQGRQGGFAGYTF.

V gene TRBV18 combines with J gene TRBJ1-4; D ambiguous. Germline V gene lookup returns CDR1 KGHSH and CDR2 LQKENI. Trimming removed 3 bases from V and 0 bases from J, with 5 bases in between. The CDR3 spans 14 residues. Written as DNA, the CDR3 is TGTGCCAGCTCACCTTACGCAACTAATGAAAAACTGTTTTTT. As protein: CASSPYATNEKLFF.

J is TRBJ2-7 and V is TRBV6-5, with TRBD2 matching 13 bases. The length of the CDR3 is 15 residues. The ends lost 5 bases at V and 10 bases at J; junction bases unmatched: 11. Germline V gene lookup returns CDR1 MNHEY and CDR2 SVGAGI. This CDR3 reads CASSTGLAGPGSQYF. The CDR3 DNA sequence: TGTGCCAGCAGTACGGGACTAGCGGGACCCGGATCTCAGTACTTC.